This passage covers 11 T cell receptor beta chains from one sample sequenced in a study of cytomegalovirus exposure and HLA in healthy donors. TCRdb's table, derived via immunoSEQ multiplex PCR, lists solely in-frame clones and lacks some. The profile shows 150,000 or so clones, 86% of them singletons. The specimen was PBMCs. The source is a human donor in good health.

V and J are TRBV6-1 and TRBJ1-2; D unclear. Germline CDR1 reads MNHNS; CDR2 reads SASEGT. Trimming shortened V by 4 bases and J by 0 bases, and 6 bases separated the two germline ends. This CDR3 is built from 13 residues. In nucleotides, the CDR3 is TGTGCCAGCAGTGCTAACCCTAACTATGGCTACACCTTC. Translated: CASSANPNYGYTF.

The CDR3 region has the DNA TGTGCCAGTAGCCGCCTCGGGGGGCTTCAGCCCCAGCATTTT. This translates into CASSRLGGLQPQHF. This chain links TRBV19 with TRBJ1-5, with TRBD1 as a possible D gene (6 bases). Germline CDR1 LNHDA, CDR2 SQIVND (reference sequence). V shed 6 bases and J shed 6 bases, with 15 bases lying between them. The CDR3 is made up of 14 amino acids. Combining the CDR3 with reference TRBV19 and TRBJ1-5 gives the whole variable domain DGGITQSPKYLFRKEGQNVTLSCEQNLNHDAMYWYRQDPGQGLRLIYYSQIVNDFQKGDIAEGYSVSREKKESFPLTVTSAQKNPTAFYLCASSRLGGLQPQHFGDGTRLSIL.

The CDR3 sequence is CASSFGGGEQYF. CDR3 coding DNA: TGTGCCAGCAGTTTCGGGGGGGGCGAGCAGTACTTC. The chain carries TRBV6-1 and TRBJ2-7, with 8 bases that match TRBD2. The CDR3 covers 12 residues. V was clipped by 5 bases and J by 6 bases; unmatched bases: 3. Germline assignment: CDR1 MNHNS and CDR2 SASEGT.

This chain uses TRBV4-1 with TRBJ2-3, with 7 bases lining up with TRBD1. The CDR3 consists of 15 residues. Losses at the gene ends were 4 bases for V and 2 bases for J; bases not matched to a gene: 6. Germline-derived CDR1 and CDR2 are MGHRA and YSYEKL. In DNA, the CDR3 is TGCGCCAGCAGCCGTCGCGACAGGGACACAGATACGCAGTATTTT. Translated, it gives CASSRRDRDTDTQYF.

In this sample, this clone turned up a few times. The chain recombines TRBV7-8 with TRBJ1-1; D gene ambiguous. CDR3 length: 15 amino acids. Germline values: CDR1 SGHVS, CDR2 FQNEAQ. Trimming took off 3 bases at V and 3 bases at J, with 14 bases between the two ends. The CDR3 sequence is CASSFKGSLDTEAFF. The CDR3 DNA is TGTGCCAGCAGCTTTAAAGGGAGTCTGGACACTGAAGCTTTCTTT.

This chain uses TRBV5-8 with TRBJ1-5, with D perhaps TRBD1 (6 bases). The V end was cut by 1 base, the J end by 3 bases, with 17 bases between. Looked up from germline, CDR1 is SGHTS and CDR2 is YDEGEE. The CDR3 is made up of 17 amino acids. The CDR3 nucleotides read TGTGCCAGCAGCTTGAGGAGGGGGGGCAGCGACAATCAGCCCCAGCATTTT. Translation gives CASSLRRGGSDNQPQHF.

This chain joins TRBV6-1 and TRBJ2-1, with D tentatively TRBD2 (5 bases). CDR3 length: 12 residues. With 8 bases removed from V and 4 bases from J, the gap between germline ends came to 9 bases. Germline V gene data show CDR1 as MNHNS and CDR2 as SASEGT. CDR3 in amino acids: CASGDYYNEQFF. The CDR3 coding sequence is TGTGCCAGCGGCGACTATTACAATGAGCAGTTCTTC.

This clone appeared a few times. The V call is TRBV19, the J call TRBJ1-5; D might be TRBD1 (5 bases). V was cut by 5 bases and J by 3 bases, with 20 bases left in between. The germline gives CDR1 LNHDA, CDR2 SQIVND (reference sequence). This CDR3 has 17 amino acids. For the CDR3, the DNA is TGTGCCAGTAGTTCGCCACCAGGGTCAAATTTCAATCAGCCCCAGCATTTT. Residues: CASSSPPGSNFNQPQHF. Looking up the rest from reference TRBV19 and TRBJ1-5 gives the full variable domain: DGGITQSPKYLFRKEGQNVTLSCEQNLNHDAMYWYRQDPGQGLRLIYYSQIVNDFQKGDIAEGYSVSREKKESFPLTVTSAQKNPTAFYLCASSSPPGSNFNQPQHFGDGTRLSIL.

V is TRBV30 and J is TRBJ2-2; TRBD2 aligns across 7 bases. CDR1 and CDR2 (germline): GTSNPN, SVGIG (reference sequence). V was clipped by 2 bases and J by 8 bases; unmatched bases: 14. The CDR3 is 16 residues long. As DNA, the CDR3 is TGTGCCTGGAGTTGGGGCGGGAGTCCTTCCATAGGGGAGCTGTTTTTT. This sequence encodes CAWSWGGSPSIGELFF.

This chain joins TRBV18 and TRBJ1-1; no definite D call. This CDR3 is 14 amino acids long. V was clipped by 2 bases and J by 2 bases, with 9 bases between them. Germline values: CDR1 KGHSH, CDR2 LQKENI. The CDR3 here is CASSPEAFNTEAFF. In DNA form, the CDR3 reads TGTGCCAGCTCACCAGAGGCGTTTAACACTGAAGCTTTCTTT.

A remark on this clone: A junction boundary mismatches the germline segment, possibly from a read error. The chain joins TRBV7-7 to TRBJ2-2; the match to TRBD1 covers 7 bases. The CDR3 extends over 16 amino acids. Germline CDR1 SSHAT, CDR2 FNYEAQ (reference sequence). The CDR3: CASSAAGTDTTGELFF. The CDR3 DNA reads as TGTGCTAGCAGCGCAGCCGGGACAGATACCACCGGGGAGCTGTTTTTT.